The 32 T cell receptor beta chains below all came from one sample that was sequenced in a study of T-cell reconstitution after alpha-beta-depleted transplantation in children. The authors prepared the TCRbeta library with unique molecular identifiers. A single record per CDR3 protein comes from TCRdb applying MiXCR to the PCR reads. The table includes about 980,000 distinct CDR3 sequences, 25% to 35% detected once. The sample in question was PBMCs, mostly from graft donor cells, obtained 360 days after TCRalphabeta/CD19-depleted stem cell transplant. These TCRs come from a boy in the first two years of life who had a stem cell transplant for SCID, so the T cells may come from the graft donor.

The V call is TRBV12-3 or TRBV12-4, the J call TRBJ2-5; D possibly corresponds to TRBD1 (5 bases). Trimming took off 5 bases at V and 5 bases at J, with 21 bases between the two ends. CDR3 size: 16 residues. The CDR3 reads CASSPANLPPGETQYF. CDR3 DNA: TGTGCCAGCAGTCCGGCTAACCTACCCCCAGGGGAGACCCAGTACTTC.

V is TRBV7-3 and J is TRBJ2-1, with D possibly matching TRBD2 (5 bases). The CDR3 extends over 14 amino acids. Germline V lookup: CDR1 SGHTA, CDR2 FQGTGA. V lost 3 bases, J lost 3 bases, and 9 bases lay in between. The CDR3 DNA is TGTGCCAGCAGCTTGACGGGGTTCTACAATGAGCAGTTCTTC. Translating gives CASSLTGFYNEQFF.

This clonotype occurred many times. V usage is TRBV5-1 and J usage is TRBJ2-1; TRBD2 matches at 7 bases. V dropped 3 bases and J dropped 4; count of bases not matched to a gene: 10. Germline V lookup: CDR1 SGHRS, CDR2 YFSETQ. The length of the CDR3 is 16 residues. CDR3: CASSSTPSGYYNEQFF. Written as DNA, the CDR3 is TGCGCCAGCAGCTCGACCCCTAGCGGCTATTACAATGAGCAGTTCTTC.

J is TRBJ2-6 and V is TRBV2, with 12 bases fitting TRBD1. Germline V gene data show CDR1 as SNHLY and CDR2 as FYNNEI. This CDR3 has 16 residues. J lost 1 base, V lost 9 bases, and 4 bases had no gene match. CDR3 loop: CARSGQGASGANVLTF. CDR3 nucleotides: TGTGCCAGGTCGGGACAGGGGGCGTCTGGGGCCAACGTCCTGACTTTC.

The chain couples TRBV9 to TRBJ1-5, with TRBD1 as a possible D gene (5 bases). The germline V and J ends were trimmed by 2 bases and 3 bases, with 12 bases remaining between them. Germline V gene data show CDR1 as SGDLS and CDR2 as YYNGEE. The CDR3 runs to 15 residues. CDR3 amino acids: CASSVSGWINQPQHF. In DNA form, the CDR3 reads TGTGCCAGCAGCGTGTCAGGGTGGATCAATCAGCCCCAGCATTTT.

This clonotype was seen only a few times. The chain links TRBV5-1 to TRBJ2-1; D is possibly TRBD2 (6 bases). Germline CDR1 SGHRS, CDR2 YFSETQ. CDR3 size: 16 residues. With 2 bases removed from V and 6 bases from J, the gap between germline ends came to 18 bases. DNA for the CDR3: TGCGCCAGCAGCTTCGGGGACTCCCCGGCTATCAATGAGCAGTTCTTC. Amino acids: CASSFGDSPAINEQFF.

The chain combines TRBV9 with TRBJ2-1; 8 nucleotides align to TRBD2. Per germline, CDR1 SGDLS and CDR2 YYNGEE. The CDR3 contains 15 residues. Trimming at V came to 1 base and at J to 5 bases, leaving 5 bases not matched to a gene. The CDR3: CASSVRGGTNNEQFF. As DNA, the CDR3 is TGTGCCAGCAGCGTACGGGGGGGTACCAACAATGAGCAGTTCTTC.

The gene calls are TRBV6-1 and TRBJ2-2; D is perhaps TRBD1 or TRBD2 (5 bases each). Looked up from germline, CDR1 is MNHNS and CDR2 is SASEGT. The CDR3 is 16 amino acids. V was trimmed by 2 bases and J by 4 bases, leaving 14 bases between them. This chain's CDR3 is CASSEPVGALTGELFF. CDR3 in DNA: TGTGCCAGCAGTGAACCCGTCGGGGCCCTCACCGGGGAGCTGTTTTTT.

Many counts were recorded for this clonotype. The rearrangement joins TRBV28 to TRBJ2-7; the D is unclear. V lost 7 bases to trimming and J lost 1 base, with 14 bases between them. This CDR3 region has 14 residues. Germline V CDR1 and CDR2: MDHEN, SYDVKM. This chain's CDR3 is CASTLSHPSYEQYF. The CDR3 nucleotides read TGTGCCAGCACCTTATCGCATCCGTCCTACGAGCAGTACTTC.

This clonotype appeared a few times. The chain couples TRBV4-1 to TRBJ2-5; maybe TRBD2 (8 bases). V was shortened by 0 bases and J by 2 bases, with 16 bases between the two germline ends. Germline assignment: CDR1 MGHRA and CDR2 YSYEKL. This CDR3 comprises 17 residues. The DNA for the CDR3 is TGCGCCAGCAGCCAAGATCGGGAGGGGGCGGGGCAAGAGACCCAGTACTTC. Translated: CASSQDREGAGQETQYF.

The chain combines TRBV12-3 or TRBV12-4 with TRBJ1-4; D not resolved. V lost 8 bases and J 0 bases, leaving 13 bases between the germline ends. The CDR3 runs to 15 residues. In DNA form, the CDR3 reads TGTGCCAGCCGTCCATTCGGGACAACTAATGAAAAACTGTTTTTT. Amino acid sequence: CASRPFGTTNEKLFF.

The J gene is TRBJ2-5, the V gene TRBV11-2, with 7 positions matching TRBD2. CDR3 length: 17 residues. After removal of 1 base from V and 7 bases from J, the junction contained 15 bases not matched to a gene. Germline lookup yields CDR1 SGHAT and CDR2 FQNNGV. CDR3 loop: CASSLVGGGGPVGTQYF. DNA for the CDR3: TGTGCCAGCAGCTTAGTAGGCGGCGGGGGACCCGTGGGGACCCAGTACTTC.

This rearrangement joins TRBV11-2 to TRBJ2-5; TRBD2 matches at 9 bases. Trimming cost V 8 bases and J 2 bases; bases outside gene matches: 6. The CDR3 has 14 amino acids. Germline V gene sequence: CDR1 SGHAT, CDR2 FQNNGV. The CDR3 region is CASEAGGKQETQYF. The DNA for the CDR3 is TGTGCCAGCGAGGCGGGGGGGAAACAAGAGACCCAGTACTTC.

This sequence joins TRBV6-1 and TRBJ1-6, with D maybe TRBD1 (5 bases). The V end was cut by 7 bases, the J end by 7 bases, with 14 bases between. CDR1 and CDR2 (germline): MNHNS, SASEGT. The CDR3 loop spans 14 amino acids. CDR3 sequence (DNA): TGTGCCAGCACCTTGGACATACGAAATTCACCCCTCCACTTT. Its translation: CASTLDIRNSPLHF.

The table lists this clonotype with a few counts. The V and J genes are TRBV5-1 and TRBJ2-1; D uncertain. Deletions cut 2 bases from V and 6 bases from J, with 18 bases between. The CDR3 runs 16 residues. CDR1 and CDR2 from the germline V gene are SGHRS and YFSETQ. The CDR3 region is CASSLPGLKQSNEQFF. DNA of the CDR3: TGCGCCAGCAGCTTACCGGGCCTTAAGCAGTCCAATGAGCAGTTCTTC.

The rearrangement uses TRBV2 and TRBJ2-7; D gene unclear. With 9 bases removed from V and 3 bases from J, the gap between germline ends came to 15 bases. The CDR3 length is 13 residues. Germline CDR1 SNHLY, CDR2 FYNNEI. CDR3 amino acids: CASNQFLGYEQYF. The CDR3 bases are TGTGCCAGTAATCAATTTCTGGGCTACGAGCAGTACTTC.

The CDR3 sequence: CASSVGKETRNYGYTF. The CDR3 nucleotides are TGTGCCAGCAGCGTAGGCAAGGAAACCCGCAACTATGGCTACACCTTC. The rearrangement links TRBV9 to TRBJ1-2; D unresolved. There are 16 residues in the CDR3. The V and J ends lost 0 bases and 2 bases respectively, with 14 bases between them. Germline CDR1 reads SGDLS; CDR2 reads YYNGEE.

This clonotype was seen more than once but under ten times. The CDR3 DNA reads as TGTGCCCTCACGAGGGTAGAGCAGTTCTTC. Residues: CALTRVEQFF. This rearrangement joins TRBV2 to TRBJ2-1; D perhaps matches TRBD2 (5 bases). The CDR3 extends over 10 amino acids. Between the trimmed V and J ends, which lost 11 bases and 10 bases, there was a span of 12 bases. Germline CDR1 is SNHLY and CDR2 is FYNNEI.

V gene TRBV12-3 or TRBV12-4 combines with J gene TRBJ1-1, with D uncertain. The CDR3 spans 13 residues. Trimming took off 6 bases at V and 4 bases at J, with 12 bases between the two ends. The CDR3 sequence: CASSRSSGTEAFF. CDR3 bases: TGTGCCAGCAGCCGGAGTTCGGGCACTGAAGCTTTCTTT.

This clonotype was found a few times. The chain links TRBV11-2 to TRBJ2-1, with no clear D. The CDR3 is made up of 17 amino acids. CDR1 and CDR2 (germline): SGHAT, FQNNGV. Trimming cost V 5 bases and J 2 bases, with 19 bases left between them. The CDR3 loop reads CASSLLTQIAPYNEQFF. DNA of the CDR3: TGTGCCAGCAGCCTCTTAACCCAGATAGCTCCCTACAATGAGCAGTTCTTC.

This chain joins TRBV6-1 and TRBJ2-7, with 7 nucleotides matching TRBD1. Germline V lookup: CDR1 MNHNS, CDR2 SASEGT. V lost 7 bases to trimming and J lost 2 bases; unmatched junction nucleotides: 11. The CDR3 length is 15 residues. The chain's CDR3 is CASTLQGSGTYEQYF. CDR3 DNA: TGTGCCAGCACCTTACAGGGGAGTGGAACCTACGAGCAGTACTTC.

This clonotype was counted a few times. The V and J genes are TRBV6-5 and TRBJ2-1, with unresolved D. The CDR3 is made up of 13 amino acids. V lost 2 bases and J lost 10, with 12 bases in between. Germline V gene lookup returns CDR1 MNHEY and CDR2 SVGAGI. CDR3 bases: TGTGCCAGCAGTTACGGCCTTTTGGGAGAGCAGTTCTTC. Amino acids: CASSYGLLGEQFF.

This clonotype was picked up a small number of times. This rearrangement joins TRBV5-1 to TRBJ1-4, with D hard to call. This CDR3 comprises 16 residues. CDR1 is SGHRS, CDR2 YFSETQ, per germline. Trimming cost V 5 bases and J 8 bases, with 22 bases left between them. CDR3 nucleotide sequence: TGCGCCAGCAGAGGGAATGCGGGGAGAGTTAGCGAAAAACTGTTTTTT. It is translated as CASRGNAGRVSEKLFF.

The V call is TRBV7-2, the J call TRBJ2-2; 9 bases line up with TRBD2. Trimming removed 5 bases from V and 1 base from J; junction bases left unmatched: 8. Germline V CDR1 and CDR2: SGHTA, FQGNSA. The CDR3 runs to 17 residues. The CDR3 coding sequence is TGTGCCAGCAGCGTGGGCCCTAGCGGGGTGAACACCGGGGAGCTGTTTTTT. It codes for CASSVGPSGVNTGELFF.

The chain links TRBV4-2 to TRBJ2-1; TRBD2 is a possible D gene (6 bases). Germline CDR1 and CDR2: LGHNA and YNFKEQ. CDR3 length equals 16 residues. The V end lost 0 bases, the J end lost 8 bases, and 17 bases lay between the germline ends. The chain's CDR3 is CASSQDPLLADYEQFF. CDR3 DNA: TGTGCCAGCAGCCAAGATCCCCTACTAGCCGACTATGAGCAGTTCTTC.

V is TRBV5-1 and J is TRBJ1-2; D call uncertain. The CDR3 has 13 residues. Looked up from germline, CDR1 is SGHRS and CDR2 is YFSETQ. Trimming stripped 3 bases from V and 3 bases from J, with 9 bases between. DNA for the CDR3: TGCGCCAGCAGCTCCGGGGAATACTATGGCTACACCTTC. Its protein is CASSSGEYYGYTF. Variable domain in full (rest from reference TRBV5-1 and TRBJ1-2): KAGVTQTPRYLIKTRGQQVTLSCSPISGHRSVSWYQQTPGQGLQFLFEYFSETQRNKGNFPGRFSGRQFSNSRSEMNVSTLELGDSALYLCASSSGEYYGYTFGSGTRLTVV.

This clonotype was counted between two and nine times. This sequence joins TRBV6-5 and TRBJ1-2; 7 bases align to TRBD1. V shed 2 bases, J shed 5 bases, and the junction held 5 bases outside the gene matches. Germline CDR1 is MNHEY and CDR2 is SVGAGI. The CDR3 length is 14 residues. CDR3 amino acids: CASSYAPGGYGYTF. CDR3 bases: TGTGCCAGCAGTTACGCTCCAGGGGGGTATGGCTACACCTTC.

The V call is TRBV2, the J call TRBJ2-3; D uncertain. The CDR3 is 13 residues long. CDR1 is SNHLY and CDR2 is FYNNEI in the germline V gene. V shed 4 bases and J shed 2 bases, with 7 bases lying between them. The CDR3: CASSVWSTDTQYF. The DNA of the CDR3 is TGTGCCAGCAGTGTGTGGTCCACAGATACGCAGTATTTT.

This clonotype was counted between two and nine times. The V gene is TRBV10-3, the J gene TRBJ1-1; no clear D. V gave up 8 bases and J gave up 0 bases, with 13 bases separating them. CDR3 length: 14 amino acids. CDR1 ENHRY and CDR2 SYGVKD come from the germline V gene. Here the CDR3 reads CAIGAIHMNTEAFF. Here the CDR3 DNA reads TGTGCCATCGGAGCCATTCACATGAACACTGAAGCTTTCTTT.

The chain links TRBV2 to TRBJ2-7; D remains ambiguous. CDR1 and CDR2 from the germline V gene are SNHLY and FYNNEI. V lost 4 bases and J lost 0, with 10 bases in between. This CDR3 is built from 14 residues. As DNA, the CDR3 is TGTGCCAGCAGTGCCATGACGAACTCCTACGAGCAGTACTTC. As protein: CASSAMTNSYEQYF. Full variable domain (remainder filled in from reference TRBV2 and TRBJ2-7): EPEVTQTPSHQVTQMGQEVILRCVPISNHLYFYWYRQILGQKVEFLVSFYNNEISEKSEIFDDQFSVERPDGSNFTLKIRSTKLEDSAMYFCASSAMTNSYEQYFGPGTRLTVT.

The gene calls are TRBV20-1 and TRBJ2-2, with D unresolved. Trimming shortened V by 3 bases and J by 6 bases, and 14 bases separated the two germline ends. This CDR3 spans 14 amino acids. Germline-derived CDR1 and CDR2 are DFQATT and SNEGSKA (reference sequence). The CDR3 spells CSASVSIFPGELFF. In DNA, the CDR3 is TGCAGTGCTAGCGTGTCAATTTTTCCCGGGGAGCTGTTTTTT.

The sample holds a few counts of this clonotype. The chain carries TRBV9 and TRBJ2-5, with D possibly being TRBD2 (5 bases). The V end was cut by 0 bases, the J end by 5 bases, with 14 bases between. The CDR3 extends over 15 amino acids. Germline values: CDR1 SGDLS, CDR2 YYNGEE. CDR3 sequence (DNA): TGTGCCAGCAGCGTAGACGGACTGAGGGAGGAGACCCAGTACTTC. It translates to CASSVDGLREETQYF.